This T cell receptor beta chain was profiled in a study of cytomegalovirus exposure and HLA in healthy donors. Whole-study context: Genotyping of hundreds of donors showed that over 65% belonged to the Caucasian-associated ancestry cluster.

With 60 Vbeta and 13 Jbeta primers, the PCR was carried out. The assay was immunoSEQ multiplex PCR, and TCRdb's table has in-frame clones only and misses some. There are roughly 120,000 clones in the sample; approximately 80% occur only once, and less than 2.5% lies in the top ten. The CDR3 runs to 14 residues. The V gene's germline CDR1 is KGHSH and CDR2 LQKENI. Trimming shortened V by 6 bases and J by 1 base, and 12 bases separated the two germline ends. The source of this sequence is a man in his fifties in good health and CMV-seronegative. The chain uses TRBV18 and TRBJ1-1, with D possibly matching TRBD1 (5 bases). The specimen sequenced was PBMCs. The CDR3 DNA follows: TGTGCCAGCTCCCCCTCGGGGGAGAACACTGAAGCTTTCTTT. The encoded protein is CASSPSGENTEAFF.